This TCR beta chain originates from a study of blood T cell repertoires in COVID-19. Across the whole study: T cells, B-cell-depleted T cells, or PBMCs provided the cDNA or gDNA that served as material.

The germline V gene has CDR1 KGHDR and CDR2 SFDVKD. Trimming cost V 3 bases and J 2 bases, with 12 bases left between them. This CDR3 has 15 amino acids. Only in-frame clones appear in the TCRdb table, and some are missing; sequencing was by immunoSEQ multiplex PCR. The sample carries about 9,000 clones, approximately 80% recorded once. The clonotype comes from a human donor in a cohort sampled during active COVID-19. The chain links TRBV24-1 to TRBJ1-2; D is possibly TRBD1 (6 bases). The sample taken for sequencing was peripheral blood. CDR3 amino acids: CATSDPQGSNYGYTF. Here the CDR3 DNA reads TGTGCCACCAGTGATCCACAGGGTTCAAACTATGGCTACACCTTC.